The sequence of this T cell receptor (beta chain) was determined in a study of PD-1 blockade in mismatch repair-deficient tumors. Study-level background: All were previously treated, progressing patients with over 9 mismatch repair-deficient cancer types.

Measured with immunoSEQ multiplex PCR; TCRdb has only the in-frame clones, and not every one. The sample has roughly 15,000 clones, roughly 83% seen once. Regarding this clone: The antigen remains unidentified.

Overall study findings and caveats: Tumor-resident clones, often undetectable pretreatment in blood, expanded then contracted after pembrolizumab.

All patients were mismatch repair deficient, assessed by either PCR or immunohistochemistry. Per germline, CDR1 SEHNR and CDR2 FQNEAQ (reference sequence). V was clipped by 2 bases and J by 9 bases, with 7 bases between them. The CDR3 is 11 residues long. The receptor was derived from an adult with mismatch repair-deficient cancer. The chain employs TRBV7-9 and TRBJ1-1; the D is unclear. The input for sequencing was PBMCs, taken before pembrolizumab treatment. CDR3 in DNA: TGTGCCAGCAGCTTATCCACCCAAGCTTTCTTT. Translation: CASSLSTQAFF.